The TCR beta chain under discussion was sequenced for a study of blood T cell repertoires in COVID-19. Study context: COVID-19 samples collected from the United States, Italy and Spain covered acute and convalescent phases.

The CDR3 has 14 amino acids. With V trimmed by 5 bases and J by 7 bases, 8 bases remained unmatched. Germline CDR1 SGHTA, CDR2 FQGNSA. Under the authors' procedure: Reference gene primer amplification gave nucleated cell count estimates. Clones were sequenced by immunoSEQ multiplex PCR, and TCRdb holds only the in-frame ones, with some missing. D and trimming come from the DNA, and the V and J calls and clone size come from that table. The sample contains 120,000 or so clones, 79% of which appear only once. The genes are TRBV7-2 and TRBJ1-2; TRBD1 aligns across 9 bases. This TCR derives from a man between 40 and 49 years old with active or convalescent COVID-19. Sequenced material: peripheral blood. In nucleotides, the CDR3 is TGTGCCAGCAGCCGGGACAGGGTAGGGGTTGGCTACACCTTC. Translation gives CASSRDRVGVGYTF.